The 21 T cell receptor beta chains listed next were all sequenced from one sample in a study of OX40 agonist ivuxolimab in advanced cancers. TCRdb's copy holds only in-frame clones and misses some; the assay was immunoSEQ multiplex PCR. The data show fewer than 70,000 clones, with approximately 90% seen just once and about 0.62% held by the top ten. Specimen: CD4+ or CD8+ T cells sorted from blood, collected in a trial of the OX40 agonist ivuxolimab. Every receptor here comes from an adult with an advanced solid tumor such as melanoma, head and neck, liver or kidney cancer.

Here the CDR3 DNA reads TGTGCCAGCAGTTACTCCTGGGGGACCCGGGATACGCAGTATTTT. Its protein is CASSYSWGTRDTQYF. This rearrangement joins TRBV6-5 to TRBJ2-3; D tentatively reads TRBD1 or TRBD2 (5 bases each). V lost 0 bases and J lost 6, with 13 bases in between. CDR1 is MNHEY and CDR2 is SVGAGI in the germline V gene. This CDR3 spans 15 amino acids.

The chain links TRBV13 to TRBJ1-3; TRBD1 is a possible D gene (6 bases). The CDR3 is made up of 17 amino acids. The V gene's germline CDR1 is PRHDT and CDR2 FYEKMQ (reference sequence). The germline V and J ends were trimmed by 1 base and 0 bases, with 13 bases remaining between them. The CDR3 loop reads CASSLAGQSYSGNTIYF. In DNA, the CDR3 is TGTGCCAGCAGCTTAGCTGGACAGTCTTACTCTGGAAACACCATATATTTT.

The J gene is TRBJ2-5, the V gene TRBV5-4; 10 positions match TRBD1. Germline trimming cut 3 bases from V and 5 bases from J; bases unmatched to any gene: 7. The CDR3 has 15 amino acids. Germline loops: CDR1 SGHNT, CDR2 YYREEE (reference sequence). CDR3 in DNA: TGTGCCAGCAGCTCGCCCGGGACAGGGGAGGAGACCCAGTACTTC. Encoded protein: CASSSPGTGEETQYF.

The chain uses TRBV9 and TRBJ1-1, with 8 bases fitting TRBD1. There are 17 residues in the CDR3. The V gene's germline CDR1 is SGDLS and CDR2 YYNGEE. After removal of 0 bases from V and 2 bases from J, the junction contained 9 bases not matched to a gene. This CDR3 reads CASSVDPFDRGNTEAFF. CDR3 in DNA: TGTGCCAGCAGCGTAGACCCGTTCGACAGGGGAAACACTGAAGCTTTCTTT.

The count of this clone is one. The chain combines TRBV10-2 with TRBJ2-3, with a tentative D call TRBD1 (6 bases). Per germline, CDR1 WSHSY and CDR2 SAAADI. The CDR3 sequence is 14 residues long. The V gene lost 6 bases and the J gene lost 15 bases, with 25 bases spanning the gap. The CDR3 is CASRSGTPTPIFYF. In DNA, the CDR3 is TGCGCCAGCAGATCCGGGACACCAACCCCCATATTCTATTTT.

The V call is TRBV30, the J call TRBJ2-7; TRBD1 matches 10 bases. V was pared by 2 bases and J by 2 bases, with 21 bases of the junction left unmatched. The CDR3 spans 20 residues. Germline values: CDR1 GTSNPN, CDR2 SVGIG (reference sequence). CDR3: CAWSPRTGTGAGLGTYEQYF. The CDR3 DNA is TGTGCCTGGAGTCCAAGAACCGGGACAGGGGCTGGTTTGGGGACCTACGAGCAGTACTTC.

This rearrangement joins TRBV9 to TRBJ2-1; maybe TRBD2 (6 bases). The V gene's germline CDR1 is SGDLS and CDR2 YYNGEE. The CDR3 is 17 residues long. V dropped 1 base and J dropped 0 bases, with 14 bases sitting between them. CDR3 coding DNA: TGTGCCAGCAGCGTACGTGCGGGAATGAGCTCCTACAATGAGCAGTTCTTC. Translating gives CASSVRAGMSSYNEQFF.

The V and J genes are TRBV5-8 and TRBJ2-1, with 13 bases identical to TRBD2. J was trimmed by 8 bases and V by 4 bases; bases with no gene match: 6. Germline CDR1 and CDR2: SGHTS and YDEGEE. This CDR3 has 15 amino acids. As DNA, the CDR3 is TGTGCCAGCAGCCAATGGACTAGCGGGAGCGATGAGCAGTTCTTC. Translated, it gives CASSQWTSGSDEQFF.

The chain combines TRBV5-1 with TRBJ1-3; 8 nucleotides line up with TRBD1. Germline V lookup: CDR1 SGHRS, CDR2 YFSETQ. V was clipped by 4 bases and J by 0 bases; unmatched bases: 3. CDR3 length equals 15 residues. The CDR3, as DNA: TGCGCCAGCAGCACGGGACAGGACTCTGGAAACACCATATATTTT. Translation: CASSTGQDSGNTIYF.

The chain combines TRBV29-1 with TRBJ1-1; D not certain. This CDR3 comprises 12 residues. CDR1 and CDR2 from the germline V gene are SQVTM and ANQGSEA. Trimming removed 4 bases at V and 1 base at J, with 7 bases between. CDR3 sequence: CSVVPQNTEAFF. Here the CDR3 DNA reads TGCAGCGTTGTACCCCAGAACACTGAAGCTTTCTTT.

The rearrangement uses TRBV6-1 and TRBJ2-7; a weak D match, TRBD1 (5 bases). Germline V gene data show CDR1 as MNHNS and CDR2 as SASEGT. This CDR3 spans 14 amino acids. V was cut by 4 bases and J by 3 bases, with 13 bases left in between. The CDR3 protein is CASSGAGLFYEQYF. In nucleotides, the CDR3 is TGTGCCAGCAGTGGGGCAGGGTTGTTCTACGAGCAGTACTTC.

The chain combines TRBV6-1 with TRBJ1-6, with 7 bases that match TRBD1. Germline V CDR1 and CDR2: MNHNS, SASEGT. V shed 3 bases, J shed 7 bases, and the junction held 3 bases outside the gene matches. The CDR3 loop spans 14 amino acids. The CDR3 nucleotides are TGTGCCAGCAGTGAGACAGGGTCCAATTCACCCCTCCACTTT. It translates to CASSETGSNSPLHF.

In this sample, this clone turned up once. The CDR3 coding sequence is TGTGCCAGCAGCAAAAGCAGGGTTAAGAGGGGCTACACCTTC. It translates to CASSKSRVKRGYTF. This sequence joins TRBV21-1 and TRBJ1-2; TRBD1, the D gene given by the table, was not confirmed from the DNA. TRBV21-1 is shown as a pseudogene. CDR3 size: 14 residues.

The rearrangement joins TRBV21-1 to TRBJ2-1; the table's D call TRBD1 went unverified against the DNA. TRBV21-1 represents a pseudogene. The CDR3 runs to 24 residues. The CDR3: CASSKARSNFSRDRAKINYNEQFF. For the CDR3, the DNA is TGTGCCAGCAGCAAAGCGCGCTCCAACTTTTCCCGTGACAGGGCTAAAATCAACTACAATGAGCAGTTCTTC.

This chain links TRBV5-6 with TRBJ2-7, with D perhaps TRBD1 (6 bases). The CDR3 runs 14 residues. Germline assignment: CDR1 SGHDT and CDR2 YYEEEE. Between the trimmed V and J ends, which lost 6 bases and 3 bases, there was a span of 16 bases. Here the CDR3 DNA reads TGTGCCAGCAACCCCCAGACAGGCAGCTACGAGCAGTACTTC. It codes for CASNPQTGSYEQYF.

The V gene is TRBV28, the J gene TRBJ2-5; 9 bases are a match to TRBD1. Trimming at V came to 5 bases and at J to 5 bases, leaving 9 bases not matched to a gene. The CDR3 covers 15 residues. Per germline, CDR1 MDHEN and CDR2 SYDVKM. CDR3 DNA: TGTGCCAGCAGTGGACAGGGGTTCGGTTACGAGACCCAGTACTTC. Protein: CASSGQGFGYETQYF.

V usage is TRBV29-1 and J usage is TRBJ2-1, with 7 bases aligning to TRBD1. V dropped 5 bases and J dropped 8; count of bases not matched to a gene: 15. This CDR3 has 15 residues. Germline values: CDR1 SQVTM, CDR2 ANQGSEA. This chain's CDR3 is CSVLRQGDQTDEQFF. In DNA form, the CDR3 reads TGCAGCGTTCTGAGGCAGGGGGACCAAACCGATGAGCAGTTCTTC.

The V and J genes are TRBV28 and TRBJ1-1, with D unresolved. CDR1 is MDHEN and CDR2 is SYDVKM in the germline V gene. The CDR3 consists of 13 residues. V dropped 3 bases and J dropped 0 bases, with 5 bases sitting between them. The CDR3 reads CASSFLVNTEAFF. CDR3 sequence (DNA): TGTGCCAGCAGTTTTTTGGTGAACACTGAAGCTTTCTTT.

The chain employs TRBV11-3 and TRBJ2-2; TRBD2 matches 8 bases. Trimming at V came to 5 bases and at J to 7 bases, leaving 12 bases not matched to a gene. Germline-derived CDR1 and CDR2 are SGHNT and YENEEA. CDR3 size: 16 residues. The CDR3 loop reads CASSPRAGGENGELFF. As DNA, the CDR3 is TGTGCCAGCAGCCCCCGGGCGGGAGGCGAGAACGGGGAGCTGTTTTTT. The full variable domain, rest sourced from reference TRBV11-3 and TRBJ2-2, is EAGVVQSPRYKIIEKKQPVAFWCNPISGHNTLYWYLQNLGQGPELLIRYENEEAVDDSQLPKDRFSAERLKGVDSTLKIQPAELGDSAVYLCASSPRAGGENGELFFGEGSRLTVL.

This clone was observed a handful of times. The gene calls are TRBV5-6 and TRBJ2-2; 9 bases are shared with TRBD1. CDR3 length: 17 residues. The V gene end was trimmed by 3 bases and the J gene end by 4 bases; junction bases not matched to a gene: 10. CDR1 and CDR2 from the germline V gene are SGHDT and YYEEEE. The CDR3 sequence: CASSCVTGTGCTGELFF. CDR3 coding DNA: TGTGCCAGCAGCTGCGTTACCGGGACAGGGTGCACCGGGGAGCTGTTTTTT.

Only one count was recorded for this clone. The chain employs TRBV5-1 and TRBJ1-1, with TRBD1 as a possible D gene (5 bases). This CDR3 has 15 amino acids. The V end lost 0 bases, the J end lost 4 bases, and 13 bases lay between the germline ends. Germline V gene lookup returns CDR1 SGHRS and CDR2 YFSETQ. The CDR3 reads CASSLAAGSGTEAFF. In DNA, the CDR3 is TGCGCCAGCAGCTTGGCAGCAGGGTCAGGCACTGAAGCTTTCTTT.